This T cell receptor (beta chain) was sequenced for a study of cytomegalovirus exposure and HLA in healthy donors. The study ran its PCR with 60 Vbeta and 13 Jbeta primers. The assay was immunoSEQ multiplex PCR, and TCRdb's table has in-frame clones only and misses some. Of under 200,000 clones in the sample, 70% to 85% were seen once. The CDR3 consists of 14 residues. In germline, CDR1 is SGHDT, CDR2 YYEEEE. With 5 bases removed from V and 6 bases from J, the gap between germline ends came to 17 bases. Material: PBMCs. The genes are TRBV5-6 and TRBJ1-2; TRBD1 might be the D (5 bases). The receptor's source is a woman aged 40 to 50 in good health and CMV-seronegative. The CDR3 loop reads CASRGQGAHNGYTF. In DNA form, the CDR3 reads TGTGCCAGCAGAGGGCAAGGGGCGCATAATGGCTACACCTTC.